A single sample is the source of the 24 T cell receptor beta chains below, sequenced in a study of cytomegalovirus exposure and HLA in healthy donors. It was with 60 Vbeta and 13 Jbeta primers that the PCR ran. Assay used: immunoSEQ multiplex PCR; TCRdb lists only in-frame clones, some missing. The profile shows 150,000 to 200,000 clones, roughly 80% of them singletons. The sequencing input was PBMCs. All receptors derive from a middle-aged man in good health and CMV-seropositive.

The CDR3 region has the DNA TGTGCCACCAGCACAAGTCAGACCTACAATGAGCAGTTCTTC. Residues: CATSTSQTYNEQFF. This sequence joins TRBV6-5 and TRBJ2-1, with unresolved D. With 10 bases removed from V and 2 bases from J, the gap between germline ends came to 15 bases. CDR1 MNHEY and CDR2 SVGAGI come from the germline V gene. The CDR3 contains 14 residues.

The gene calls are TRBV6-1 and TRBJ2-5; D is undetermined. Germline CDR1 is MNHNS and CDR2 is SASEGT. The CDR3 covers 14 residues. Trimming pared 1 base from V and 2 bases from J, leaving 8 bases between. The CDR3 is CASSEDDWQETQYF. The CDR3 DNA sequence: TGTGCCAGCAGTGAAGATGACTGGCAAGAGACCCAGTACTTC.

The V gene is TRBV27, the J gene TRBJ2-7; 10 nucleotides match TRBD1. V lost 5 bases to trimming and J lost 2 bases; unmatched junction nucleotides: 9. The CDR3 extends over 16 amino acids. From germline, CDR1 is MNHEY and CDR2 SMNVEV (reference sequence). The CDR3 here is CASSINPGQGPYEQYF. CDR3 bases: TGTGCCAGCAGTATAAATCCGGGACAGGGGCCCTACGAGCAGTACTTC.

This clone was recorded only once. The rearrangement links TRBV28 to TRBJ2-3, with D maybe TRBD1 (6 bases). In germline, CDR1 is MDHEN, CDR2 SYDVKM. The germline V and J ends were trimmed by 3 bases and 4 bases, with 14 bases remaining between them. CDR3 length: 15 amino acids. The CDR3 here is CASSLQGIGADTQYF. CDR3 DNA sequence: TGTGCCAGCAGTTTGCAGGGGATTGGTGCAGATACGCAGTATTTT.

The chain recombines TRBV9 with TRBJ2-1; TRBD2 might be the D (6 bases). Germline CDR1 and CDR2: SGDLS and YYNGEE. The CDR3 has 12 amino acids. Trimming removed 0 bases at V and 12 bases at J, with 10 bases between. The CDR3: CASSVAEEGQFF. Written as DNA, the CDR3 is TGTGCCAGCAGCGTAGCTGAGGAGGGGCAGTTCTTC.

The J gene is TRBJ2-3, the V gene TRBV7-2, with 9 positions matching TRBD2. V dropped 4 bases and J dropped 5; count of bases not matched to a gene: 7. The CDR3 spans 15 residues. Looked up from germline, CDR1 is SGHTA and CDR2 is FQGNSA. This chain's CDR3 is CASSSASGAGDTQYF. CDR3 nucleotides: TGTGCCAGCAGCTCAGCTAGCGGGGCTGGAGATACGCAGTATTTT. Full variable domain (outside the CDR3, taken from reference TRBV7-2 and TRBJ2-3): GAGVSQSPSNKVTEKGKDVELRCDPISGHTALYWYRQSLGQGLEFLIYFQGNSAPDKSGLPSDRFSAERTGGSVSTLTIQRTQQEDSAVYLCASSSASGAGDTQYFGPGTRLTVL.

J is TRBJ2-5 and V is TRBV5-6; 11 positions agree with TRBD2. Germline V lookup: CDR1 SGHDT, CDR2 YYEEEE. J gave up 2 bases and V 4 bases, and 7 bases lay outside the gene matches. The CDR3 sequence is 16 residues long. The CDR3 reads CASSAATSGGQETQYF. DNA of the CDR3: TGTGCCAGCAGCGCTGCCACTAGCGGGGGTCAAGAGACCCAGTACTTC. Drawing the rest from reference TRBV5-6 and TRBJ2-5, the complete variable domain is DAGVTQSPTHLIKTRGQQVTLRCSPKSGHDTVSWYQQALGQGPQFIFQYYEEEERQRGNFPDRFSGHQFPNYSSELNVNALLLGDSALYLCASSAATSGGQETQYFGPGTRLLVL.

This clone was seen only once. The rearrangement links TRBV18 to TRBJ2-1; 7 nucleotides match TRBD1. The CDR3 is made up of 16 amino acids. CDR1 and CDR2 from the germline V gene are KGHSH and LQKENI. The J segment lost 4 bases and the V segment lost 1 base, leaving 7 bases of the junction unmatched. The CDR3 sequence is CASSPQQGLTYNEQFF. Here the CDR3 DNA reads TGTGCCAGCTCACCACAACAGGGGTTAACATACAATGAGCAGTTCTTC. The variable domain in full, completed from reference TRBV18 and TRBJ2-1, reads NAGVMQNPRHLVRRRGQEARLRCSPMKGHSHVYWYRQLPEEGLKFMVYLQKENIIDESGMPKERFSAEFPKEGPSILRIQQVVRGDSAAYFCASSPQQGLTYNEQFFGPGTRLTVL.

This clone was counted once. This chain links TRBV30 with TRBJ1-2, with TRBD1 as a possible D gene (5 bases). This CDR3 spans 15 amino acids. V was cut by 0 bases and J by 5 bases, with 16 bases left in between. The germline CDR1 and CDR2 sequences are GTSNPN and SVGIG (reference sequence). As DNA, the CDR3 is TGTGCCTGGAGTGTGTTGTCTGGGGCGGAGTATGGCTACACCTTC. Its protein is CAWSVLSGAEYGYTF.

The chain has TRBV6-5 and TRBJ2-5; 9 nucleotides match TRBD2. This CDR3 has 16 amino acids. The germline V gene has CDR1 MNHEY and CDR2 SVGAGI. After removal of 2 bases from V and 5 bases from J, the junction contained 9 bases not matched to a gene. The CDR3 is CASSYVARGGGETQYF. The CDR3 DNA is TGTGCCAGCAGTTACGTAGCGCGGGGGGGCGGGGAGACCCAGTACTTC.

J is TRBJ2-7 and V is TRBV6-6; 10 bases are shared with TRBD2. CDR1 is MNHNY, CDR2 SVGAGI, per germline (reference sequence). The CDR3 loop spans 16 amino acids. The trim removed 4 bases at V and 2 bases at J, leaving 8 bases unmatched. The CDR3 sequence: CASSSTTSGLPYEQYF. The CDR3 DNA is TGTGCCAGCAGTTCCACGACTAGCGGGTTACCCTACGAGCAGTACTTC.

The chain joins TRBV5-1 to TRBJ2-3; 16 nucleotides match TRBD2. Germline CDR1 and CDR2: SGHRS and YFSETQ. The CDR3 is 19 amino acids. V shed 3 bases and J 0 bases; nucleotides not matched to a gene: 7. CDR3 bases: TGCGCCAGCAGCTCGGGACTAGCGGGGGGGATCAGTAGCACAGATACGCAGTATTTT. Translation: CASSSGLAGGISSTDTQYF.

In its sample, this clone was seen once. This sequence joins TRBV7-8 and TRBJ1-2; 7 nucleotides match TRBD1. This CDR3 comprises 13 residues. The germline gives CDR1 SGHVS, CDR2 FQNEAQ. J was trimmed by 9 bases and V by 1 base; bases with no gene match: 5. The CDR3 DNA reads TGTGCCAGCAGCTTAGGGGGGACAGAGCGCTACACCTTC. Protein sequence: CASSLGGTERYTF.

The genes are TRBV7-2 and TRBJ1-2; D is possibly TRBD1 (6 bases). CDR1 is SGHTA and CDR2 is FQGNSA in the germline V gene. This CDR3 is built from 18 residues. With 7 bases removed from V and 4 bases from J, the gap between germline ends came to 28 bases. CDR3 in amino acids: CASTSRRGGPVPFYGYTF. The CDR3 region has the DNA TGTGCCAGCACCTCTCGAAGGGGGGGACCGGTCCCCTTCTATGGCTACACCTTC.

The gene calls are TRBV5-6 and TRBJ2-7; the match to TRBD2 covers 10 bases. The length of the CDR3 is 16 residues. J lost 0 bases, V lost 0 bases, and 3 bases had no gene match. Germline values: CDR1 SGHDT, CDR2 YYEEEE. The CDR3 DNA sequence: TGTGCCAGCAGCTTGGGTAGCGGGGGGCCCTCCTACGAGCAGTACTTC. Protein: CASSLGSGGPSYEQYF.

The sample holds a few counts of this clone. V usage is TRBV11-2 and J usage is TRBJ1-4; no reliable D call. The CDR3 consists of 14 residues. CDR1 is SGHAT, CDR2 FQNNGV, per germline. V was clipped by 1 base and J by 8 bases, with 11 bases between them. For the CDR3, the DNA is TGTGCCAGCAGCTTAGGTCAGAGGGTAGAAAAACTGTTTTTT. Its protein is CASSLGQRVEKLFF.

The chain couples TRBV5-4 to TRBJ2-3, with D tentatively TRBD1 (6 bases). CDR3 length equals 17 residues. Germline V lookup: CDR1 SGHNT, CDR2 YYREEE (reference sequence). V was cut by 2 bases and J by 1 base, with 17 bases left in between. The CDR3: CASSFPRAGGRTDTQYF. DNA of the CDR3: TGTGCCAGCAGCTTTCCCAGGGCTGGGGGCCGCACAGATACGCAGTATTTT.

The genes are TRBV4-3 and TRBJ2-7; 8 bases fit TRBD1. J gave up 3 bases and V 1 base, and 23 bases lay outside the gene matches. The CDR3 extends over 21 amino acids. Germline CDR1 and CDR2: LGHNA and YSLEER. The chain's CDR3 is CASSQASPDRGFPIGNYEQYF. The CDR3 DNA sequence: TGCGCCAGCAGCCAAGCCTCCCCAGACAGGGGTTTTCCGATTGGAAACTACGAGCAGTACTTC.

Written as DNA, the CDR3 is TGTGCCAGCAGCTTGACAGGGACGGGGACAGAGACCCAGTACTTC. Translating it yields CASSLTGTGTETQYF. The chain couples TRBV6-5 to TRBJ2-5; 7 bases are a match to TRBD1. The CDR3 loop spans 15 amino acids. Trimming at V came to 6 bases and at J to 4 bases, leaving 11 bases not matched to a gene. In germline, CDR1 is MNHEY, CDR2 SVGAGI.

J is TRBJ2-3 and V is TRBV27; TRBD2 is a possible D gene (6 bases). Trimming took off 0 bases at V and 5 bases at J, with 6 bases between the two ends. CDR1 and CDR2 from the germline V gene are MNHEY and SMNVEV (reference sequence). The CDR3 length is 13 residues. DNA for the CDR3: TGTGCCAGCAGTTTATCGGGGGGAGATACGCAGTATTTT. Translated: CASSLSGGDTQYF.

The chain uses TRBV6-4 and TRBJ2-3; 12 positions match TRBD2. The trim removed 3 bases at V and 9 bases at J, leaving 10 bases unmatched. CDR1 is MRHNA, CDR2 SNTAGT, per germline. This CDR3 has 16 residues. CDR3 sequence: CASSELAGGLGRTQYF. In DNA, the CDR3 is TGTGCCAGCAGTGAACTAGCGGGGGGCTTGGGGAGGACGCAGTATTTT.

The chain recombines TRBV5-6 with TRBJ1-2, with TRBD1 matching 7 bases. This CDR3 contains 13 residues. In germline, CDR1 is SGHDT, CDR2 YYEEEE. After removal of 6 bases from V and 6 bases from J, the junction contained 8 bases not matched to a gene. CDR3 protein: CASNPDRADGYTF. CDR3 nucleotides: TGTGCCAGCAACCCTGACAGGGCGGATGGCTACACCTTC.

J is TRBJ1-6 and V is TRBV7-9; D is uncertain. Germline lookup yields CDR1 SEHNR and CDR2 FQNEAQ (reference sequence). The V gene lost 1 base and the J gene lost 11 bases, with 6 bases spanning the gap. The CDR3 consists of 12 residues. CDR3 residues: CASSLETAPLHF. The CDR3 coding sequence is TGTGCCAGCAGCTTAGAGACTGCACCCCTCCACTTT.

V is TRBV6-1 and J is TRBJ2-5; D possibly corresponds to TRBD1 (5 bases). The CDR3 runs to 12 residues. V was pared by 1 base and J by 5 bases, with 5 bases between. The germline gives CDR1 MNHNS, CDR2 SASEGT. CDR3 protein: CASSEEGETQYF. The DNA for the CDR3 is TGTGCCAGCAGTGAAGAGGGGGAGACCCAGTACTTC.